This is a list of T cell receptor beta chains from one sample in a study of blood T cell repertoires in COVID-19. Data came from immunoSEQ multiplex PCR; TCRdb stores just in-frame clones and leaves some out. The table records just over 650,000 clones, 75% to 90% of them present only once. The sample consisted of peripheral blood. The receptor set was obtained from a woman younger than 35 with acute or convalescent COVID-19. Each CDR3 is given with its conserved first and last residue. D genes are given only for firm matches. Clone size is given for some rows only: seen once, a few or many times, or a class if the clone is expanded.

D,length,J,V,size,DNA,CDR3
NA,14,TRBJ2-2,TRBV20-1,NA,TGCAGTGCTAGTGCTAGCGAGAACACCGGGGAGCTGTTTTTT,CSASASENTGELFF
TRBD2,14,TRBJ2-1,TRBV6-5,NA,TGTGCCAGCAGTCAAAGCGGGGGGGCGAATGAGCAGTTCTTC,CASSQSGGANEQFF
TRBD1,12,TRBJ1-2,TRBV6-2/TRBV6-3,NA,TGTGCCAGCAGCGACAGGGTCGACGGCTACACCTTC,CASSDRVDGYTF
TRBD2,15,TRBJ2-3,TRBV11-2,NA,TGTGCCAGCACCCTAGCGGGGGGGCTGGCAGATACGCAGTATTTT,CASTLAGGLADTQYF
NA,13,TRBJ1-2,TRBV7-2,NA,TGTGCCAGCAGCCCTGACAGGATCTATGGCTACACCTTC,CASSPDRIYGYTF
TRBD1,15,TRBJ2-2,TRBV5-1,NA,TGCGCCAGCAGCTGGGGACAGTCGAACACCGGGGAGCTGTTTTTT,CASSWGQSNTGELFF
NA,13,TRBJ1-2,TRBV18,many,TGTGCCAGCTCCCAGGGACAACCCTATGGCTACACCTTC,CASSQGQPYGYTF
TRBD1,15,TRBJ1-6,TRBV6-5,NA,TGTGCCAGCAGGCACGGACAGGAAATGAATTCACCCCTCCACTTT,CASRHGQEMNSPLHF
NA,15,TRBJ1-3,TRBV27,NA,TGTGCCAGCCGATCATTGGGGGGTCCTGGAAACACCATATATTTT,CASRSLGGPGNTIYF
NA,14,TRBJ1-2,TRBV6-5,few,TGTGCCAGCAACCGGGACAAGGTTCACTATGGCTACACCTTC,CASNRDKVHYGYTF
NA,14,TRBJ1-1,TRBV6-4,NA,TGTGCCAGCTCCAGGGATGGGATTAGCACTGAAGCTTTCTTT,CASSRDGISTEAFF
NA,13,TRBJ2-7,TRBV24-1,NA,TGTGCCACCAGTGATCCCACAGGGTACGAGCAGTACTTC,CATSDPTGYEQYF
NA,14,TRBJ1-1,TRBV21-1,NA,TGTGCCAGCAGCAAAGATGAACACCCCCTAGGAGCTTTCTTT,CASSKDEHPLGAFF